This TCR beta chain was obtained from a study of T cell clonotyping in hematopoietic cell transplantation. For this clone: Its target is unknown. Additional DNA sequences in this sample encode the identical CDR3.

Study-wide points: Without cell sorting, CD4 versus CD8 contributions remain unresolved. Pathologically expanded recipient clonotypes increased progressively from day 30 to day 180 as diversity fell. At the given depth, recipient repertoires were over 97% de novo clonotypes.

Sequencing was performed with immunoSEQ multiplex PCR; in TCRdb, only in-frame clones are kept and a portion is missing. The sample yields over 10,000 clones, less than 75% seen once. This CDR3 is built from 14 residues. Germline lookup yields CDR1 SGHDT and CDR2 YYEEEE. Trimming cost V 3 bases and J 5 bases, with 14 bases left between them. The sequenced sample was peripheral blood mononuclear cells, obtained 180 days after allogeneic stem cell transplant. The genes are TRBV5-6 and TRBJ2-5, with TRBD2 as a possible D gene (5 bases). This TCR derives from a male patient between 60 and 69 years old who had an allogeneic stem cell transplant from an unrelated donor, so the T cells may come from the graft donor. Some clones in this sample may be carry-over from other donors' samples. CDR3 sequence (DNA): TGTGCCAGCAGCTCCGGTCGGGGTTACGAGACCCAGTACTTC. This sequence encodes CASSSGRGYETQYF.